This T cell receptor beta chain was captured in a study of T cell responses to AZD1222 COVID-19 vaccine. The table lists this clone with a count of one. Its antigen remains unidentified. Data came from immunoSEQ multiplex PCR; TCRdb stores just in-frame clones and leaves some out. Here the sample spans about 150,000 clones, about 91% being singletons. Study observations and caveats: Repertoire samples came only from after the peak T cell response. Researchers report vaccine-associated CD4 TCRs spanning spike, with dominance at 160-218 and 743-854.

The sample in question was peripheral blood, obtained on day 0 of AZD1222 vaccination. The TCR comes from an adult in good health.

Written as DNA, the CDR3 is TGTGCCAGTAGCGTCAGCGGGAGGGTAAGCTCCTACGAGCAGTACTTC. Translating gives CASSVSGRVSSYEQYF. The rearrangement uses TRBV19 and TRBJ2-7, with 10 positions matching TRBD2. The CDR3 has 16 residues. Trimming cost V 6 bases and J 0 bases; bases outside gene matches: 8. CDR1 and CDR2 from the germline V gene are LNHDA and SQIVND (reference sequence).